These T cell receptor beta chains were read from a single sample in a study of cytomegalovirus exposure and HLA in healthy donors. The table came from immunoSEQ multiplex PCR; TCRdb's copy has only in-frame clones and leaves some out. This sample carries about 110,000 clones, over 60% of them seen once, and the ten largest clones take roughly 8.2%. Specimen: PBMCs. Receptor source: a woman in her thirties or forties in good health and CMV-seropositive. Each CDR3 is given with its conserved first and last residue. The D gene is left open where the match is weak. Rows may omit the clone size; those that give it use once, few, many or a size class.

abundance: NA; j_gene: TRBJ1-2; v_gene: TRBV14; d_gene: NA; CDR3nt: TGTGCCAGCAGCCCTTTTCAGGGTTCCTATGGCTACACCTTC; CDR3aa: CASSPFQGSYGYTF
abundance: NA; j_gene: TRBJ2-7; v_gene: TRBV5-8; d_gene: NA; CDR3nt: TGTGCCAGCAGCGCGGAATCATGGAAGAGCTCCTACGAGCAGTACTTC; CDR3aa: CASSAESWKSSYEQYF
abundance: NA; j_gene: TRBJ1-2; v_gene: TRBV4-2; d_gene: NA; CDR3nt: TGTGCCAGCAGCCAAGGGGAACGGGAGAACTATGGCTACACCTTC; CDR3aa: CASSQGERENYGYTF
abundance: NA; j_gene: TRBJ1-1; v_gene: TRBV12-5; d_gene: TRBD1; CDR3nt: TGTGCTAGTGGTTTAGGGCCCCAGGGGGCCTACACTGAAGCTTTCTTT; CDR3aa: CASGLGPQGAYTEAFF
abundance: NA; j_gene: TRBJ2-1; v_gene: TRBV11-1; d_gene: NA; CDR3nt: TGTGCCAGCAGCTTAAGCAGGGACAATGAGCAGTTCTTC; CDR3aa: CASSLSRDNEQFF
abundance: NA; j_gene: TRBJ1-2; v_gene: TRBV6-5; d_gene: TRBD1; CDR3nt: TGTGCCAGCAGTTACGCGGGGACAGCCAACTATGGCTACACCTTC; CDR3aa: CASSYAGTANYGYTF
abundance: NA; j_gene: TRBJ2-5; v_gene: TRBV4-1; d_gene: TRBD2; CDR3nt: TGCGCCAGCAGCCCCGGACTAGCGGGGGACCTGCAAGAGACCCAGTACTTC; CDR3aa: CASSPGLAGDLQETQYF
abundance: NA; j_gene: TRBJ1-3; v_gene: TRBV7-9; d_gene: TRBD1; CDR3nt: TGTGCCAGCAGCTTGTACGGACAGGGAGACACCATATATTTT; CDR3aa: CASSLYGQGDTIYF
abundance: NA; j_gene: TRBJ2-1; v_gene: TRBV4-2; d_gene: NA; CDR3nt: TGTGCCAGCAGCCAAGATCTGGCAGACTACAATGAGCAGTTCTTC; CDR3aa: CASSQDLADYNEQFF
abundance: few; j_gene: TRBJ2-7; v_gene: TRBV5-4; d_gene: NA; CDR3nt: TGTGCCAGCAGCTGGGCCAGCTCCTACGAGCAGTACTTC; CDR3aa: CASSWASSYEQYF
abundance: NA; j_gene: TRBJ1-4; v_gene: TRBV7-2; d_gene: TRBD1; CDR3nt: TGTGCCAGCAGCTTAGTAGGGACAGGGGGTATGAACCCTGATGAAAAACTGTTTTTT; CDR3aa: CASSLVGTGGMNPDEKLFF
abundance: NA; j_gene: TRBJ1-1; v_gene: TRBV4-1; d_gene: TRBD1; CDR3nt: TGCGCCAGCAGCCAGGGACAGGGTAACACTGAAGCTTTCTTT; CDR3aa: CASSQGQGNTEAFF
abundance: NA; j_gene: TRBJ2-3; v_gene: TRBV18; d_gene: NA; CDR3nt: TGTGCCAGCTCACCACCAACTGGCACAGATACGCAGTATTTT; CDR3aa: CASSPPTGTDTQYF
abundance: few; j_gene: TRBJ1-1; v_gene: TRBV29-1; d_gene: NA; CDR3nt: TGCAGCGTTGAAGATCTGGAGGCAGATCTTGAAGCTTTCTTT; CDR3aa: CSVEDLEADLEAFF
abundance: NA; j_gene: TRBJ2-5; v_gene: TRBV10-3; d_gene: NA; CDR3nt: TGTGCCATCAGCCCCCAAGAGGAAGAGACCCAGTACTTC; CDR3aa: CAISPQEEETQYF
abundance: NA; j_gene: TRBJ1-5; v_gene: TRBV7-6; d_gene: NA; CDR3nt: TGTGCCAGCAGCCCGGGGGGGAGCGGGAGGGCCCAGCATTTT; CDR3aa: CASSPGGSGRAQHF
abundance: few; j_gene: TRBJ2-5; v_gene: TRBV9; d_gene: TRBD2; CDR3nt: TGTGCCAGCAGCGTAGATCCCCAGCGGGGGGGTCAAGAGACCCAGTACTTC; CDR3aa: CASSVDPQRGGQETQYF
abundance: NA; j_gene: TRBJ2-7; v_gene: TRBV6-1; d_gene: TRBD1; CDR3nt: TGTGCCAGCAGTGCCGGGACAGGATACGAGCAGTACTTC; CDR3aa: CASSAGTGYEQYF
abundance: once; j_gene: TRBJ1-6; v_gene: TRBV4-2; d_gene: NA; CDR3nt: TGTGCCAGCAGCCACGGAGTAGATCGATCACCCCTCCACTTT; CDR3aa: CASSHGVDRSPLHF
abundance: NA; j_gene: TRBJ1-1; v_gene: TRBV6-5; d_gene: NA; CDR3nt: TGTGCCAGCACCCCAAGGGGTCCGAACACTGAAGCTTTCTTT; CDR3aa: CASTPRGPNTEAFF
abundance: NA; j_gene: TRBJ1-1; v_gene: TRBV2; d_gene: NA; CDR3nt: TGTGCCACCGAATACACAGAGAACACTGAAGCTTTCTTT; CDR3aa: CATEYTENTEAFF
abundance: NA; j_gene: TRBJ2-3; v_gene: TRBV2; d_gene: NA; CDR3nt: TGTGCCACCCACCCCTGGCAAGGGGCGGCAGATACGCAGTATTTT; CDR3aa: CATHPWQGAADTQYF
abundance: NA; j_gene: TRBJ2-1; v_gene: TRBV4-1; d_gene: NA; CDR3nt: TGCGCCAGCAGCCAAGTAGGAGGGAGAGGTGACAATGAGCAGTTCTTC; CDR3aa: CASSQVGGRGDNEQFF
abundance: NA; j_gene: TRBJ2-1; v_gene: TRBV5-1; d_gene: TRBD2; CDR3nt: TGCGCCAGCAGCTTGGGCGGGACTAGCGGGTACAATGAGCAGTTCTTC; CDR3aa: CASSLGGTSGYNEQFF
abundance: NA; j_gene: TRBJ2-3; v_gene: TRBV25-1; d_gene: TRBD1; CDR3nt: TGTGCCAGCAGTGAATTTGATCGACAGGGGATCACAGATACGCAGTATTTT; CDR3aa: CASSEFDRQGITDTQYF
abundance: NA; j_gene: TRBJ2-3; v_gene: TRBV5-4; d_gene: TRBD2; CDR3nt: TGTGCCAGCAGCTTTGGGGGGGGAAGTAGGACAGATACGCAGTATTTT; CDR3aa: CASSFGGGSRTDTQYF
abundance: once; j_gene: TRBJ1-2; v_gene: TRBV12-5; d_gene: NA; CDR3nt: TGTGCTAGTGGTTTGCCCCCCGGGGTGGGCTATGGCTACACCTTC; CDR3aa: CASGLPPGVGYGYTF
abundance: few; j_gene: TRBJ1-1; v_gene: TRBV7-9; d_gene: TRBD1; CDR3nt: TGTGCCAGCAGCTCCTACAGGGGTATGAACACTGAAGCTTTCTTT; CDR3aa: CASSSYRGMNTEAFF
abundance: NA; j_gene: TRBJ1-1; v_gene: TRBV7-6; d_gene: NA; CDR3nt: TGTGCCAGCAGCTCACAGAGGAACACTGAAGCTTTCTTT; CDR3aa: CASSSQRNTEAFF
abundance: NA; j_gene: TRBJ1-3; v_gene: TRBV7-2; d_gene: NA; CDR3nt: TGTGCCAGCAGCTTAGCGATGCAGGGAAGGGGTGGTGGAAACACCATATATTTT; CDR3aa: CASSLAMQGRGGGNTIYF